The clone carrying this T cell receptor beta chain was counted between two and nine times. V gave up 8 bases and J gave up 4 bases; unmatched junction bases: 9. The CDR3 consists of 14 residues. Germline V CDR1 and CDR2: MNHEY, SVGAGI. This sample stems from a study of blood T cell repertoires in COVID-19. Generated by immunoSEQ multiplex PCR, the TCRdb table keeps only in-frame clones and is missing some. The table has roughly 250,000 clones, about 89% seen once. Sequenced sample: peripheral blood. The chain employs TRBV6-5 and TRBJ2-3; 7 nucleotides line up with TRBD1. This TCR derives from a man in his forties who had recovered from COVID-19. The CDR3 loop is CASPRVDRADTQYF. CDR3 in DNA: TGTGCCAGCCCTCGAGTTGACAGGGCAGATACGCAGTATTTT.